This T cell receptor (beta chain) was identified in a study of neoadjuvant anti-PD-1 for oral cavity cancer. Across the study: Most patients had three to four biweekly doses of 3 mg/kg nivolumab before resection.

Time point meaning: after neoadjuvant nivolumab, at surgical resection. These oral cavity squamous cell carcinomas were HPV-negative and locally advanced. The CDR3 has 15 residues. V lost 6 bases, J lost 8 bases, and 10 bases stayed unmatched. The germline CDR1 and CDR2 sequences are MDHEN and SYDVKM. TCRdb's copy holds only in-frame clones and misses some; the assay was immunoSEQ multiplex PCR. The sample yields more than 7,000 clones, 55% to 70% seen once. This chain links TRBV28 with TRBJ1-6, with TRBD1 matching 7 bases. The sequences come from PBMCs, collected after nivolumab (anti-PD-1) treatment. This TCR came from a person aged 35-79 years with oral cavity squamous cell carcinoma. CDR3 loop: CASSPQGVYDSPLHF. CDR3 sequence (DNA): TGTGCCAGCAGCCCTCAGGGGGTTTATGATTCACCCCTCCACTTT.